A selection of T cell receptor beta chains follows, all from one sample in a study of cytomegalovirus exposure and HLA in healthy donors. TCRdb's copy holds only in-frame clones and misses some; the assay was immunoSEQ multiplex PCR. Here the sample spans roughly 130,000 clones, 80% being singletons. Sample: PBMCs. The receptors originated from a male donor in good health and CMV-seropositive. The CDR3 runs from the conserved cysteine through the conserved F or W. The D gene is left open where the match is weak. Size is omitted from some rows. Given values are once, few, many or a class for expanded clones.

clone_size: -
v_call: TRBV7-8
j_call: TRBJ1-1
d_call: -
cdr3_length: 15
cdr3_aa: CASRFNRGGVGEAFF
cdr3_nt: TGTGCCAGCAGATTCAACCGCGGGGGCGTGGGTGAAGCTTTCTTT

clone_size: -
v_call: TRBV10-1
j_call: TRBJ2-5
d_call: -
cdr3_length: 18
cdr3_aa: CASSPETLKQKSQETQYF
cdr3_nt: TGCGCCAGCAGCCCCGAGACCTTAAAACAGAAATCTCAAGAGACCCAGTACTTC

clone_size: -
v_call: TRBV19
j_call: TRBJ1-1
d_call: TRBD1
cdr3_length: 13
cdr3_aa: CASRQGSVTEAFF
cdr3_nt: TGTGCCAGCCGACAGGGGTCGGTTACTGAAGCTTTCTTT

clone_size: -
v_call: TRBV5-6
j_call: TRBJ1-5
d_call: -
cdr3_length: 14
cdr3_aa: CASSFRGSNQPQHF
cdr3_nt: TGTGCCAGCAGCTTCCGGGGAAGCAATCAGCCCCAGCATTTT

clone_size: few
v_call: TRBV5-6
j_call: TRBJ2-3
d_call: TRBD1
cdr3_length: 18
cdr3_aa: CASSLGGQVMWGTDTQYF
cdr3_nt: TGTGCCAGCAGCTTGGGGGGACAGGTAATGTGGGGCACAGATACGCAGTATTTT

clone_size: -
v_call: TRBV27
j_call: TRBJ1-2
d_call: -
cdr3_length: 13
cdr3_aa: CANHPDSFYGYTF
cdr3_nt: TGTGCCAACCATCCGGACAGCTTTTATGGCTACACCTTC

clone_size: -
v_call: TRBV15
j_call: TRBJ2-3
d_call: -
cdr3_length: 16
cdr3_aa: CATSRPLGLGGDTQYF
cdr3_nt: TGTGCCACCAGCAGACCCCTAGGGCTAGGCGGGGATACGCAGTATTTT

clone_size: once
v_call: TRBV27
j_call: TRBJ2-1
d_call: TRBD2
cdr3_length: 14
cdr3_aa: CASSLSTLAGEQFF
cdr3_nt: TGTGCCAGCAGTTTATCGACACTAGCGGGTGAGCAGTTCTTC

clone_size: -
v_call: TRBV6-1
j_call: TRBJ1-1
d_call: -
cdr3_length: 14
cdr3_aa: CASSERRQNTEAFF
cdr3_nt: TGTGCCAGCAGTGAACGGCGGCAGAACACTGAAGCTTTCTTT

clone_size: -
v_call: TRBV5-4
j_call: TRBJ2-7
d_call: TRBD1
cdr3_length: 13
cdr3_aa: CASSLGQGNEQYF
cdr3_nt: TGTGCCAGCAGCCTGGGACAGGGGAACGAGCAGTACTTC

clone_size: -
v_call: TRBV7-9
j_call: TRBJ1-5
d_call: TRBD1
cdr3_length: 13
cdr3_aa: CASTTGGGQPQHF
cdr3_nt: TGTGCCAGCACCACAGGGGGCGGTCAGCCCCAGCATTTT

clone_size: -
v_call: TRBV2
j_call: TRBJ1-5
d_call: -
cdr3_length: 15
cdr3_aa: CASRKEGLSNQPQHF
cdr3_nt: TGTGCCAGCAGAAAGGAGGGTTTAAGCAATCAGCCCCAGCATTTT

clone_size: -
v_call: TRBV2
j_call: TRBJ1-2
d_call: -
cdr3_length: 16
cdr3_aa: CASSEAHGDYYYGYTF
cdr3_nt: TGTGCCAGCAGTGAAGCGCACGGAGACTACTACTATGGCTACACCTTC

clone_size: few
v_call: TRBV7-9
j_call: TRBJ1-3
d_call: -
cdr3_length: 15
cdr3_aa: CASSLGGTDGNTIYF
cdr3_nt: TGTGCCAGCAGCTTAGGGGGGACTGACGGAAACACCATATATTTT

clone_size: -
v_call: TRBV18
j_call: TRBJ2-7
d_call: -
cdr3_length: 14
cdr3_aa: CASSPFNRAGEQYF
cdr3_nt: TGTGCCAGCTCACCATTCAACAGGGCGGGCGAGCAGTACTTC

clone_size: -
v_call: TRBV29-1
j_call: TRBJ1-2
d_call: TRBD1
cdr3_length: 12
cdr3_aa: CSGSDRDYGYTF
cdr3_nt: TGCAGCGGCTCGGACAGGGACTATGGCTACACCTTC

clone_size: -
v_call: TRBV19
j_call: TRBJ2-7
d_call: -
cdr3_length: 14
cdr3_aa: CASSMRGGVGEQYF
cdr3_nt: TGTGCCAGTAGTATGAGGGGGGGCGTCGGCGAGCAGTACTTC

clone_size: -
v_call: TRBV30
j_call: TRBJ1-1
d_call: -
cdr3_length: 13
cdr3_aa: CAWSENVGREAFF
cdr3_nt: TGTGCCTGGAGTGAAAATGTAGGGAGAGAAGCTTTCTTT

clone_size: -
v_call: TRBV7-7
j_call: TRBJ2-2
d_call: TRBD1
cdr3_length: 14
cdr3_aa: CASRRDSMTGELFF
cdr3_nt: TGTGCTAGCAGAAGGGACAGCATGACCGGGGAGCTGTTTTTT

clone_size: -
v_call: TRBV9
j_call: TRBJ1-5
d_call: -
cdr3_length: 13
cdr3_aa: CASSNEGNQPQHF
cdr3_nt: TGTGCCAGCAGCAACGAGGGTAATCAGCCCCAGCATTTT

clone_size: -
v_call: TRBV6-4
j_call: TRBJ2-2
d_call: TRBD2
cdr3_length: 13
cdr3_aa: CASSEAGAGELFF
cdr3_nt: TGTGCCAGCAGTGAGGCGGGAGCCGGGGAGCTGTTTTTT

clone_size: few
v_call: TRBV19
j_call: TRBJ1-4
d_call: -
cdr3_length: 15
cdr3_aa: CASSPAGWTNEKLFF
cdr3_nt: TGTGCCAGTAGTCCTGCGGGTTGGACTAATGAAAAACTGTTTTTT

clone_size: once
v_call: TRBV5-6
j_call: TRBJ1-4
d_call: -
cdr3_length: 14
cdr3_aa: CASSLGGDGEKLFF
cdr3_nt: TGTGCCAGCAGCTTAGGGGGAGACGGTGAAAAACTGTTTTTT

clone_size: few
v_call: TRBV28
j_call: TRBJ2-1
d_call: TRBD1
cdr3_length: 15
cdr3_aa: CASSPTGSSYNEQFF
cdr3_nt: TGTGCCAGCAGTCCGACAGGGAGCTCCTACAATGAGCAGTTCTTC

clone_size: -
v_call: TRBV7-9
j_call: TRBJ2-7
d_call: TRBD1
cdr3_length: 12
cdr3_aa: CASSSTGDEQYF
cdr3_nt: TGTGCCAGCAGCTCGACAGGGGACGAGCAGTACTTC

clone_size: -
v_call: TRBV5-1
j_call: TRBJ2-5
d_call: TRBD2
cdr3_length: 15
cdr3_aa: CASSLQRGDQETQYF
cdr3_nt: TGCGCCAGCAGCTTGCAGCGGGGGGACCAAGAGACCCAGTACTTC

clone_size: -
v_call: TRBV28
j_call: TRBJ1-2
d_call: TRBD1
cdr3_length: 15
cdr3_aa: CASSYSQGAKRGYTF
cdr3_nt: TGTGCCAGCAGTTATAGTCAGGGGGCGAAGAGGGGCTACACCTTC